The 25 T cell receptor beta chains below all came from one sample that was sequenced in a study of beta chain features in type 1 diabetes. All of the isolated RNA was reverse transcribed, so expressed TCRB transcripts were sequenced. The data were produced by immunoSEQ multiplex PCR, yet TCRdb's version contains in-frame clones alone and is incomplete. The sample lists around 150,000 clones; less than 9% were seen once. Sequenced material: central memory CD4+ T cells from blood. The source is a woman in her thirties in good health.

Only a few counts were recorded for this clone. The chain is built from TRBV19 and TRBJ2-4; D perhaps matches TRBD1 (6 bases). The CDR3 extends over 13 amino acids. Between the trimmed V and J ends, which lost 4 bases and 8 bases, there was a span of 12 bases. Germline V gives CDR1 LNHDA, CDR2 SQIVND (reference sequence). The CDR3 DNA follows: TGTGCCAGTAGTACAGGGGACCGGGACATTCAGTACTTC. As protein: CASSTGDRDIQYF.

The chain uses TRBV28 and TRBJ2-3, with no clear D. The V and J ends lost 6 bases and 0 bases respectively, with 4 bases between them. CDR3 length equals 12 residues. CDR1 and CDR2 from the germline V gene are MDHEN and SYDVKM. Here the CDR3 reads CASRQSTDTQYF. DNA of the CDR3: TGTGCCAGCAGACAAAGCACAGATACGCAGTATTTT. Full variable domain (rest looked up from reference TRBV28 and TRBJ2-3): DVKVTQSSRYLVKRTGEKVFLECVQDMDHENMFWYRQDPGLGLRLIYFSYDVKMKEKGDIPEGYSVSREKKERFSLILESASTNQTSMYLCASRQSTDTQYFGPGTRLTVL.

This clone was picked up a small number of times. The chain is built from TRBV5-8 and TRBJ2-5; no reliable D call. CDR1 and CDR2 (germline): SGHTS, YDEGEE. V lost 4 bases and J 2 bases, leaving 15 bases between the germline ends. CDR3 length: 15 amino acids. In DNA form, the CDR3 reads TGTGCCAGCAGCCCCGTAGGCGGTCATCAAGAGACCCAGTACTTC. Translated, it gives CASSPVGGHQETQYF.

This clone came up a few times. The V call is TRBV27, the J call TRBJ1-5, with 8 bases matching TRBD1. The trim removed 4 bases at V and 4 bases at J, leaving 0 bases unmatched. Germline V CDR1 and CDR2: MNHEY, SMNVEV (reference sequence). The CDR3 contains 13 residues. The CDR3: CASSYRGNQPQHF. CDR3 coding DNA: TGTGCCAGCAGTTACAGGGGGAATCAGCCCCAGCATTTT.

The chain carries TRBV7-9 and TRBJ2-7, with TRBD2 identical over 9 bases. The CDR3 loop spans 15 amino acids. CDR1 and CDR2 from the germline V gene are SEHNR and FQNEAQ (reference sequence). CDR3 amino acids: CAQAGGASGTYEQYF. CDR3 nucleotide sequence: TGTGCACAGGCGGGGGGGGCTAGCGGCACCTACGAGCAGTACTTC.

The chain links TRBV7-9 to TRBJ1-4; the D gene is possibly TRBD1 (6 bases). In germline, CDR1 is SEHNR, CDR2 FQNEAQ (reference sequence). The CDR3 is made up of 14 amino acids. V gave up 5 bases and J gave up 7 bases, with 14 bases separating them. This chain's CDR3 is CASSITGSGEKLFF. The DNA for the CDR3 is TGTGCCAGCAGCATTACAGGGTCAGGTGAAAAACTGTTTTTT.

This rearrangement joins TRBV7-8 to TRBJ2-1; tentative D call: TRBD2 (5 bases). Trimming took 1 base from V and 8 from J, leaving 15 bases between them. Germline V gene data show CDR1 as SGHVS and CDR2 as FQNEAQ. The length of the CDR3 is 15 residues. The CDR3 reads CASSLGGDTFDEQFF. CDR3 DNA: TGTGCCAGCAGCTTAGGGGGAGACACCTTCGATGAGCAGTTCTTC.

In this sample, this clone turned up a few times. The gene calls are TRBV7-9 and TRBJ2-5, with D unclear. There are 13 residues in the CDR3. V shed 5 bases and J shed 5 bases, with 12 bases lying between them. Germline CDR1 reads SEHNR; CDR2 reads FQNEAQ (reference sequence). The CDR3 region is CASSTRPRETQYF. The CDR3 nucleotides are TGTGCCAGCAGCACCCGGCCCAGGGAGACCCAGTACTTC.

CDR3 in DNA: TGTGCCAGCAGCCCAAACACGGGGACTAGCGGGAGTTCGAACAATGAGCAGTTCTTC. Protein: CASSPNTGTSGSSNNEQFF. The chain combines TRBV7-3 with TRBJ2-1, with 14 bases fitting TRBD2. J gave up 5 bases and V 5 bases, and 14 bases lay outside the gene matches. The V gene's germline CDR1 is SGHTA and CDR2 FQGTGA. The CDR3 is 19 residues long.

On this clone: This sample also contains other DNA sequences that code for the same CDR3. The CDR3 DNA reads as TGCAGCGTCGCCCCGTATAGGAACACTGAAGCTTTCTTT. It yields the protein CSVAPYRNTEAFF. V and J are TRBV29-1 and TRBJ1-1, with D unresolved. The V end was cut by 6 bases, the J end by 1 base, with 12 bases between. CDR1 is SQVTM and CDR2 is ANQGSEA in the germline V gene. The CDR3 is 13 amino acids. Drawing the rest from reference TRBV29-1 and TRBJ1-1, the complete variable domain is SAVISQKPSRDICQRGTSLTIQCQVDSQVTMMFWYRQQPGQSLTLIATANQGSEATYESGFVIDKFPISRPNLTFSTLTVSNMSPEDSSIYLCSVAPYRNTEAFFGQGTRLTVV.

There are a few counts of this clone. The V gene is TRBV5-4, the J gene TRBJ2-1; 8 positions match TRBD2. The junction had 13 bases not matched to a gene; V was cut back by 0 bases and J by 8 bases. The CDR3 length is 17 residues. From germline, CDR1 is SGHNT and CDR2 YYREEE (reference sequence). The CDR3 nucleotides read TGTGCCAGCAGCTTGGCGAAAGTAGGGACTAGAGGAGATGAGCAGTTCTTC. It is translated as CASSLAKVGTRGDEQFF.

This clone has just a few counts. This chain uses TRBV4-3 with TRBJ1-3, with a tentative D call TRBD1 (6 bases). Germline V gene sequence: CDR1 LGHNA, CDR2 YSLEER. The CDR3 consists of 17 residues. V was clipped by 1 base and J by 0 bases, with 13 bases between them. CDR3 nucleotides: TGCGCCAGCAGCCAAGTCTTTATGGACAGCTCTGGAAACACCATATATTTT. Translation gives CASSQVFMDSSGNTIYF.

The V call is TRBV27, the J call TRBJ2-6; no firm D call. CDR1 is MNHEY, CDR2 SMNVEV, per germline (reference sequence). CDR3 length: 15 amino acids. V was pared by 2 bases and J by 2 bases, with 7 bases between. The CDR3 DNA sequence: TGTGCCAGCAGTTTAGATGCGACTGGGGCCAACGTCCTGACTTTC. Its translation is CASSLDATGANVLTF.

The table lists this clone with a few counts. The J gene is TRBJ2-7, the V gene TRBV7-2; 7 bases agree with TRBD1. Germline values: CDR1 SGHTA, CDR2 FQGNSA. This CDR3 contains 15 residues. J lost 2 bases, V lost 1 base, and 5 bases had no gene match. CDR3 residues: CASSLGAQGAYEQYF. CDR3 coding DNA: TGTGCCAGCAGCTTAGGAGCGCAGGGGGCCTACGAGCAGTACTTC.

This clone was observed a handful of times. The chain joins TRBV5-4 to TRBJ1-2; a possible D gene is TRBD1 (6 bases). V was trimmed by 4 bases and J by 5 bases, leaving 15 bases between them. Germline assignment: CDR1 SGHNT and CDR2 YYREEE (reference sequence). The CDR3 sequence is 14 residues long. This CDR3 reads CASSGRGYGYGYTF. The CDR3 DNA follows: TGTGCCAGCAGCGGCAGGGGATATGGGTATGGCTACACCTTC.

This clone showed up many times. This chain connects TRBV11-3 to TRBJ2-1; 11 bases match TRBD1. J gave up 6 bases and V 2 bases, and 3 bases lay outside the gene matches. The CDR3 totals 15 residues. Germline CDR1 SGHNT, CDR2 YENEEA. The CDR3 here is CASSLRGTGGNEQFF. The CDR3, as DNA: TGTGCCAGCAGCTTACGGGGGACAGGGGGCAATGAGCAGTTCTTC.

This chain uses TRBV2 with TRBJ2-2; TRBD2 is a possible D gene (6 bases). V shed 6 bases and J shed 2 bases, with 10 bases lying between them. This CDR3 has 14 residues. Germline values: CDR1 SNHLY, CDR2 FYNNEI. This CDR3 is CASRGTANTGELFF. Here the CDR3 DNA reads TGTGCCAGCAGAGGGACTGCTAACACCGGGGAGCTGTTTTTT. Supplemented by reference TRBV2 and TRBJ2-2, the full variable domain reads EPEVTQTPSHQVTQMGQEVILRCVPISNHLYFYWYRQILGQKVEFLVSFYNNEISEKSEIFDDQFSVERPDGSNFTLKIRSTKLEDSAMYFCASRGTANTGELFFGEGSRLTVL.

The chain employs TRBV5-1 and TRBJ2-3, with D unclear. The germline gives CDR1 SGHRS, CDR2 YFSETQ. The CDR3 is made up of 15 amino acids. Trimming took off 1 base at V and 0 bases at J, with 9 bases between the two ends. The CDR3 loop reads CASSLLGGSTDTQYF. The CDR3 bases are TGCGCCAGCAGCTTGCTCGGCGGCAGCACAGATACGCAGTATTTT.

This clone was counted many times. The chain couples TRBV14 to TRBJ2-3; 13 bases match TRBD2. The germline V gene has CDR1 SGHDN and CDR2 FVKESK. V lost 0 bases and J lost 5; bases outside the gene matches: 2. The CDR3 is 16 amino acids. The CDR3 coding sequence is TGTGCCAGCAGCCAAGATCGACTAGCGGGAGGAGATACGCAGTATTTT. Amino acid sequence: CASSQDRLAGGDTQYF.

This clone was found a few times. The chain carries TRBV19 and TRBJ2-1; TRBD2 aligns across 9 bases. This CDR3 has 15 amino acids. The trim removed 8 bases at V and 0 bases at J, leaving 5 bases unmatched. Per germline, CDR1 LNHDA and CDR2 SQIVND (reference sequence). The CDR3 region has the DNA TGTGCCAGTGAGGGCGGGAGGGCCTCCTACAATGAGCAGTTCTTC. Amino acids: CASEGGRASYNEQFF. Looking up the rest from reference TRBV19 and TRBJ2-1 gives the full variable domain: DGGITQSPKYLFRKEGQNVTLSCEQNLNHDAMYWYRQDPGQGLRLIYYSQIVNDFQKGDIAEGYSVSREKKESFPLTVTSAQKNPTAFYLCASEGGRASYNEQFFGPGTRLTVL.

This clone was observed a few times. CDR3 protein: CASSLGQRGTEAFF. DNA of the CDR3: TGTGCCAGCAGCCTTGGCCAGCGCGGCACTGAAGCTTTCTTT. The V call is TRBV7-2, the J call TRBJ1-1; D unclear. Germline CDR1 is SGHTA and CDR2 is FQGNSA. Trimming left V 5 bases short and J 4 bases short, with 14 bases between. CDR3 length equals 14 residues. The whole variable domain, filled in from reference TRBV7-2 and TRBJ1-1, reads GAGVSQSPSNKVTEKGKDVELRCDPISGHTALYWYRQSLGQGLEFLIYFQGNSAPDKSGLPSDRFSAERTGGSVSTLTIQRTQQEDSAVYLCASSLGQRGTEAFFGQGTRLTVV.

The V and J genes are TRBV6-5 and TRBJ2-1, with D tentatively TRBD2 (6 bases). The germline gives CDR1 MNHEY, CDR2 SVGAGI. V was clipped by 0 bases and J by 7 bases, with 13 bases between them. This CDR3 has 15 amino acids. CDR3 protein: CASSYSWRDTNEQFF. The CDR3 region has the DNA TGTGCCAGCAGTTACTCGTGGCGGGATACTAATGAGCAGTTCTTC.

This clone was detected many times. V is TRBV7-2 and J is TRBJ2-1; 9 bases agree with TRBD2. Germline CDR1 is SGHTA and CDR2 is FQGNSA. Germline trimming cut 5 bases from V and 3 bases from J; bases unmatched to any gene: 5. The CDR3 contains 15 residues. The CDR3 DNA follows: TGTGCCAGCAGCCAAGCGGGAGGCTACTACAATGAGCAGTTCTTC. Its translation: CASSQAGGYYNEQFF. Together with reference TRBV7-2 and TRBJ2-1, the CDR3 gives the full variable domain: GAGVSQSPSNKVTEKGKDVELRCDPISGHTALYWYRQSLGQGLEFLIYFQGNSAPDKSGLPSDRFSAERTGGSVSTLTIQRTQQEDSAVYLCASSQAGGYYNEQFFGPGTRLTVL.

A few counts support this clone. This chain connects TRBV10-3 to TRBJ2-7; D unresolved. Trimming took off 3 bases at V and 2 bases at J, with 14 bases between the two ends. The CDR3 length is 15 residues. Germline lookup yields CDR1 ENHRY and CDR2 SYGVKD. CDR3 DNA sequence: TGTGCCATCAGTGATCCCGCAGACAAGACCTACGAGCAGTACTTC. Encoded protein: CAISDPADKTYEQYF.

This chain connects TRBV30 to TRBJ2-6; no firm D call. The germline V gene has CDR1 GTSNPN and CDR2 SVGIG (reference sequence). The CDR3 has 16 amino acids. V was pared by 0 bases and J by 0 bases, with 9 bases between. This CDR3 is CAWSVGTRSGANVLTF. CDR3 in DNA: TGTGCCTGGAGTGTTGGCACCCGCTCTGGGGCCAACGTCCTGACTTTC.